Listed here are 31 T cell receptor delta chains from one sample, sequenced in a study of gamma-delta chains in newborns, infants, children. TCRdb re-analyzed the reads via CATT. The sample holds roughly 5,000 delta-chain clones; under 4% are singletons and the top ten take 7.8%. The sequencing input was blood. The receptors shown here come from a child who was a newborn, infant or young child, either healthy, febrile or measles-vaccinated (not recorded which).

With regard to this clone: Since a far larger clone is one base different, this is likely a read error. At the DNA level, this CDR3 is encoded by other sequences in the same sample as well. The genes are TRDV2 and TRDJ2, with 7 bases aligning to TRDD3. The CDR3 is made up of 14 amino acids. Unmatched junction bases numbered 4, after V lost 0 bases and J lost 7 bases. Looked up from germline, CDR1 is GEAIGNYY and CDR2 is EKD. The CDR3 loop is CACDTVGIQAQLFF. In DNA form, the CDR3 reads TGTGCCTGTGACACCGTTGGGATACAAGCACAACTCTTCTTT.

Of note for this clone: The TCRdb protein, from a much larger clone, departs from this DNA's translation at residue 13, likely by read error; the protein shown derives from the DNA. This sequence joins TRDV2 and TRDJ3; TRDD3 agrees at 11 bases. This CDR3 is built from 18 residues. Germline CDR1 reads GEAIGNYY; CDR2 reads EKD. CDR3 in amino acids: CACDVLGDSSWDARQMFF. In DNA, the CDR3 is TGTGCCTGTGACGTACTGGGGGATAGCTCCTGGGACGCCCGACAGATGTTTTTC.

This clone was seen a few times. A far larger clone is one base from this, pointing to a likely read error. This CDR3 is also generated by other DNA sequences in the sample. The CDR3 DNA follows: TGTGCCTGTGACAACTGGGGGATGAGCTCCTGGGACACCCGACAGATGTTCTTC. Residues: CACDNWGMSSWDTRQMFF. The rearrangement links TRDV2 to TRDJ3; 10 positions agree with TRDD3. This CDR3 has 18 amino acids. Per the germline V gene, CDR1 is GEAIGNYY and CDR2 is EKD.

Concerning this clone: Given a much more abundant clone one base away, this may be a read error. The V gene is TRDV3, the J gene TRDJ1, with D unclear. The CDR3 spans 11 residues. Germline V gene lookup returns CDR1 TVYSNPD and CDR2 GDNSRS (reference sequence). V lost 3 bases and J 4 bases, leaving 9 bases between the germline ends. In nucleotides, the CDR3 is TGTGCCTTGGTCAAGGACGATAAACTCATCTTT. Translated: CALVKDDKLIF.

Concerning this clone itself: Given a much more abundant clone one base away, this may be a read error. This CDR3 is also generated by other DNA sequences in the sample. The chain recombines TRDV1 with TRDJ1, with 12 bases fitting TRDD3. Germline V gene data show CDR1 as TSWWSYY and CDR2 as QGS. The CDR3 covers 20 residues. The CDR3 DNA reads TGTGCCCTTGGGACGCCTACTGGGGGATACCCTAGCGGGGTAACCGATAAACTCATCTTT. Protein: CALGTPTGGYPSGVTDKLIF.

In the case of this clone: The protein TCRdb lists belongs to a much larger clone and differs from this DNA's translation at residue 15, which points to a read error; the protein shown is made from the DNA. The J gene is TRDJ1, the V gene TRAV29/DV5; 13 bases line up with TRDD3. The germline V gene has CDR1 NSMFDY and CDR2 ISSIKDK. This CDR3 is built from 20 residues. V dropped 1 base and J dropped 3; count of bases not matched to a gene: 18. Here the CDR3 DNA reads TGTGCAGCAAGCCTACGGCCTTCCCAACGTACTGGGGGATACGCCGATAAACTCATCTTT. This gives the protein CAASLRPSQRTGGYADKLIF. The whole variable domain, filled in from reference TRAV29/DV5 and TRDJ1, reads DQQVKQNSPSLSVQEGRISILNCDYTNSMFDYFLWYKKYPAEGPTFLISISSIKDKNEDGRFTVFLNKSAKHLSLHIVPSQPGDSAVYFCAASLRPSQRTGGYADKLIFGKGTRVTVEP.

Notes on this clone: The protein TCRdb gives is from a much larger clone and does not agree with this DNA's translation at residue 17, likely a read error; the protein shown here comes from the DNA. The CDR3 sequence is CALGELGDTRIGYTDKPIF. CDR3 DNA: TGTGCTCTTGGGGAACTGGGGGATACGCGTATCGGGTACACCGATAAACCCATCTTT. The V and J genes are TRDV1 and TRDJ1; TRDD3 matches 10 bases. The CDR3 sequence is 19 residues long. Germline assignment: CDR1 TSWWSYY and CDR2 QGS.

Within the sample, this clone is medium-sized. This specimen includes other DNA sequences encoding the same CDR3. The chain has TRDV1 and TRDJ1; D is uncertain. This CDR3 is 14 amino acids long. CDR1 and CDR2 (germline): TSWWSYY, QGS. The V end lost 1 base, the J end lost 1 base, and 7 bases lay between the germline ends. CDR3 region: CALGEPSFTDKLIF. The CDR3 region has the DNA TGTGCTCTTGGGGAACCCAGCTTCACCGATAAACTCATCTTT.

Turning to this clone: The protein given by TCRdb reflects a much larger clone and differs at residue 6 from this DNA's translation, likely from a read error; the protein shown is the DNA's translation. J is TRDJ1 and V is TRDV1; 13 bases fit TRDD3. V shed 1 base, J shed 0 bases, and the junction held 8 bases outside the gene matches. Per the germline V gene, CDR1 is TSWWSYY and CDR2 is QGS. The CDR3 extends over 19 amino acids. The DNA of the CDR3 is TGTGCTCTTGGGGAACCCCCTACTGGGGGATACGGATACACCGATAAACTCATCTTT. Amino acid sequence: CALGEPPTGGYGYTDKLIF.

Regarding this clone: A far larger clone is one base from this, pointing to a likely read error. This chain links TRDV2 with TRDJ3; D might be TRDD3 (6 bases). This CDR3 is built from 18 residues. The germline V gene has CDR1 GEAIGNYY and CDR2 EKD. The DNA of the CDR3 is TGTGCCTGTGACGCTTGGGGGCTCGACTCCTGGGACACCCGACAGGTGTTTTTC. Translating it yields CACDAWGLDSWDTRQVFF.

This clone turned up a few times. This sequence joins TRDV1 and TRDJ1; 8 nucleotides match TRDD3. Germline V gene lookup returns CDR1 TSWWSYY and CDR2 QGS. The V segment lost 0 bases and the J segment 0 bases; nucleotides outside the gene matches: 15. The CDR3 spans 20 residues. The CDR3 is CALGELFRGTGGRYTDKLIF. CDR3 nucleotides: TGTGCTCTTGGGGAACTCTTTCGAGGTACTGGGGGGCGGTACACCGATAAACTCATCTTT.

By sample fraction, this clone is medium-sized. A single base is all that separates this from a far larger clone, so a read error is likely. This CDR3 is also generated by other DNA sequences in the sample. The rearrangement links TRDV2 to TRDJ3; tentatively, D is TRDD3 (6 bases). The V gene's germline CDR1 is GEAIGNYY and CDR2 EKD. Trimming stripped 3 bases from V and 2 bases from J, with 19 bases between. The CDR3 consists of 19 residues. CDR3 bases: TGTGCCTGTGACTCCGCGGATACTGGCTTCACCTGGGACACCCGACAGATGTTTTTC. Translating it yields CACDSADTGFTWDTRQMFF.

Only a few counts were recorded for this clone. This could be a read error, since a much larger clone is one nucleotide away. This sample also contains other DNA sequences that code for the same CDR3. This chain links TRDV1 with TRDJ1, with 10 bases matching TRDD3. CDR1 TSWWSYY and CDR2 QGS come from the germline V gene. The CDR3 totals 18 residues. The CDR3: CALGELAGTGGYTDKLIF. The DNA for the CDR3 is TGTGCTCTCGGGGAACTAGCCGGTACTGGGGGATACACCGATAAACTCATCTTT.

In regard to this clone: With a far larger clone one base away, a read error is the likely cause. This CDR3 is also generated by other DNA sequences in the sample. The CDR3 DNA follows: TGTGCTCTCGGGGAACTAGCTACTGGGGGATACGTCGCCGATAAACTCATCTTT. Translated, it gives CALGELATGGYVADKLIF. V is TRDV1 and J is TRDJ1, with 13 bases identical to TRDD3. Looked up from germline, CDR1 is TSWWSYY and CDR2 is QGS. This CDR3 comprises 18 residues.

Details on this clone: A much more abundant neighbour one base away suggests this may be a read error. The sample has other DNA sequences that encode this CDR3 too. The chain links TRDV1 to TRDJ1; 12 bases match TRDD3. This CDR3 comprises 19 residues. The germline CDR1 and CDR2 sequences are TSWWSYY and QGS. V lost 1 base to trimming and J lost 0 bases; unmatched junction nucleotides: 9. In DNA form, the CDR3 reads TGTGCTCTTGGGGAACGGGACTGGGGGATACTGGGGTACACCGATAAACTCATCTTT. Protein product: CALGERDWGILGYTDKLIF.

A few counts support this clone. TCRdb's listed protein matches a much larger clone and diverges from this DNA's translation at residue 3, likely through a read error; the protein shown comes from the DNA. The gene calls are TRDV2 and TRDJ3; 11 bases match TRDD3. This CDR3 is built from 18 residues. Germline V gene lookup returns CDR1 GEAIGNYY and CDR2 EKD. The CDR3 loop reads CAFDTVLGDTWDTRQMFF. The CDR3 coding sequence is TGTGCCTTTGACACTGTACTGGGGGATACCTGGGACACCCGACAGATGTTTTTC.

This clone was seen more than once but under ten times. A read error is likely here: a far larger clone is one base away. The same CDR3 arises from other DNA sequences in this sample as well. V is TRDV1 and J is TRDJ3, with 8 nucleotides matching TRDD3. V lost 3 bases to trimming and J lost 0 bases; unmatched junction nucleotides: 16. CDR3 length equals 22 residues. Germline V gene lookup returns CDR1 TSWWSYY and CDR2 QGS. Here the CDR3 reads CALGEDTTVLGASSWDTRQMFF. The CDR3 nucleotides are TGTGCTCTTGGGGAGGATACCACCGTACTGGGGGCCAGCTCCTGGGACACCCGACAGATGTTTTTC.

In this sample, this clone turned up a few times. It differs at one base from a far larger clone, so likely a read error. At the DNA level, this CDR3 is encoded by other sequences in the same sample as well. The genes are TRDV1 and TRDJ1, with 11 bases aligning to TRDD3. Germline lookup yields CDR1 TSWWSYY and CDR2 QGS. The CDR3 runs 16 residues. CDR3 residues: CALGELSTGGYGKLIF. The DNA for the CDR3 is TGTGCTCTTGGGGAACTCAGTACTGGGGGATATGGAAAACTTATCTTT.

A word on this clone: TCRdb's entry gives the protein of a much larger clone, which mismatches this DNA's translation at residue 5, likely from a read error; the protein reported here is translated from the DNA. The chain couples TRDV1 to TRDJ2; TRDD3 matches at 10 bases. The CDR3 is 20 residues long. V shed 5 bases and J 3 bases; nucleotides not matched to a gene: 18. Germline V lookup: CDR1 TSWWSYY, CDR2 QGS. This CDR3 reads CALGSPIPTKGDTLTAQLFF. CDR3 coding DNA: TGTGCTCTTGGGAGCCCGATTCCTACAAAGGGGGATACGCTGACAGCACAACTCTTCTTT.

This clone was counted a few times. Just one base apart from a much larger clone, this may be a read error. This sample includes further DNA sequences coding for the same CDR3. The chain couples TRDV2 to TRDJ3; 13 positions agree with TRDD3. Unmatched junction bases numbered 9, after V lost 2 bases and J lost 0 bases. The CDR3 extends over 21 amino acids. The germline CDR1 and CDR2 sequences are GEAIGNYY and EKD. Here the CDR3 reads CACDKVLGDTTSSWDTRQMFF. In nucleotides, the CDR3 is TGTGCCTGTGACAAAGTACTGGGGGATACGACTAGCTCCTGGGACACCCGACAGATGTTTTTC.

Worth noting for this clone: TCRdb attributes to this sequence the protein of a much larger clone, which differs from the DNA translation at residue 12; a read error is likely, and the protein displayed is translated from the DNA. The chain recombines TRDV2 with TRDJ2; 9 bases are shared with TRDD3. The CDR3 loop spans 17 amino acids. Germline V gene sequence: CDR1 GEAIGNYY, CDR2 EKD. The CDR3 loop reads CACDALGDKTLAAQLFF. Written as DNA, the CDR3 is TGTGCCTGTGATGCATTGGGGGATAAAACTTTGGCAGCACAACTCTTCTTT.

About this clone itself: This DNA's translation differs at residue 3 from TCRdb's protein, which comes from a much larger clone; a read error is likely, and the protein shown is translated from the DNA. The J gene is TRDJ1, the V gene TRDV3; 13 bases agree with TRDD3. Germline V gives CDR1 TVYSNPD, CDR2 GDNSRS (reference sequence). The CDR3 covers 16 residues. J was trimmed by 0 bases and V by 5 bases; bases with no gene match: 9. CDR3 sequence: CAPALLGDTDTDKLIF. CDR3 coding DNA: TGTGCCCCCGCCTTACTGGGGGATACGGACACCGATAAACTCATCTTT.

Notes on this clone: It differs at one base from a far larger clone, so likely a read error. This sample also contains other DNA sequences that code for the same CDR3. The chain has TRAV29/DV5 and TRDJ1; D is possibly TRDD2 (6 bases). This CDR3 has 13 residues. Germline loops: CDR1 NSMFDY, CDR2 ISSIKDK. The CDR3 spells CAARTFRSDKLIF. CDR3 bases: TGTGCCGCAAGGACCTTCCGAAGCGATAAACTCATCTTT.

In its sample, this clone is large. The sample carries other DNA sequences with the same CDR3. The V call is TRDV1, the J call TRDJ2; TRDD3 matches at 11 bases. CDR3 length: 18 residues. After removal of 2 bases from V and 6 bases from J, the junction contained 11 bases not matched to a gene. CDR1 and CDR2 (germline): TSWWSYY, QGS. CDR3 bases: TGTGCTCTTGGGGAAGCATTCCTACTGGGGGATAGGGCAGCACAACTCTTCTTT. Translated, it gives CALGEAFLLGDRAAQLFF.

Of note for this clone: This is likely an artifact of a read error, given a far larger clone one base away. Additional DNA sequences in this sample encode the identical CDR3. The CDR3 region has the DNA TGTGCTCTTGGGGAACTATTGGGGCCTCCTTGGTCCTGGACCCCTACTCGGGCTTACACCGATAAACTAATCTTT. Its protein is CALGELLGPPWSWTPTRAYTDKLIF. J is TRDJ1 and V is TRDV1; D tentatively fits TRDD2 or TRDD3 (5 bases each). The CDR3 is 25 residues long. Germline V CDR1 and CDR2: TSWWSYY, QGS.

In this sample, this clone turned up a few times. TCRdb lists the protein of a much larger clone for this DNA, which differs at residue 10, so this is likely a read error; the protein given here is translated from the DNA itself. The V and J genes are TRDV1 and TRDJ1, with D perhaps matching TRDD2 (6 bases). Germline values: CDR1 TSWWSYY, CDR2 QGS. This CDR3 has 15 residues. V was shortened by 4 bases and J by 4 bases, with 16 bases between the two germline ends. As DNA, the CDR3 is TGTGCTCTTGGGGTTCTACTTCCTCACATCGATAAACTCATCTTT. It encodes CALGVLLPHIDKLIF.

In its sample, this clone was seen a few times. A much larger clone lies a single base off, so this may be a read error. Other DNA sequences of this sample code for an identical CDR3. The rearrangement uses TRDV1 and TRDJ1, with no clear D. V was pared by 1 base and J by 1 base, with 7 bases between. Germline lookup yields CDR1 TSWWSYY and CDR2 QGS. The CDR3 extends over 14 amino acids. CDR3 in amino acids: CALGEPSFTDKLIF. The DNA of the CDR3 is TGTGCTCTTGGGGAACCCAGTTTCACCGATAAACTCATCTTT.

Concerning this clone itself: One base away lies a much larger clone, so this may be a sequencing read error. The gene calls are TRDV2 and TRDJ2; 10 bases agree with TRDD3. Germline-derived CDR1 and CDR2 are GEAIGNYY and EKD. Losses at the gene ends were 3 bases for V and 0 bases for J; bases not matched to a gene: 12. This CDR3 is 19 amino acids long. The CDR3 here is CACDSADWGMQSLTAQLFF. The CDR3 DNA reads as TGTGCCTGTGACTCGGCGGACTGGGGGATGCAATCTTTGACAGCACAACTCTTCTTT.

Comments on this clone: The translation of this DNA and the TCRdb protein of a much larger clone differ at residue 3, probably owing to a read error; the protein shown here is translated from the DNA. This chain links TRDV2 with TRDJ2, with 8 bases matching TRDD3. The CDR3 sequence is 18 residues long. Germline CDR1 GEAIGNYY, CDR2 EKD. CDR3 in amino acids: CAYDALYWGASLTAQLFF. The DNA for the CDR3 is TGTGCCTATGACGCTCTTTACTGGGGGGCCTCTTTGACAGCACAACTCTTCTTT.

This clone was picked up a small number of times. This likely traces to a read error, being one base from a far larger clone. Other nucleotide sequences in the sample specify the same CDR3. The chain couples TRAV29/DV5 to TRDJ2, with 7 positions matching TRDD3. The CDR3 sequence is 14 residues long. Looked up from germline, CDR1 is NSMFDY and CDR2 is ISSIKDK. The DNA for the CDR3 is TGTGCAGCAAGCCCTGGGGGCCTCACAGCGCAACTCTTCTTT. It yields the protein CAASPGGLTAQLFF.

To note about this clone: A read error likely explains why the TCRdb protein, taken from a much larger clone, differs from this DNA's translation at residue 11; the protein shown is translated from the DNA. The chain uses TRDV3 and TRDJ1, with 8 bases lining up with TRDD3. Germline CDR1 TVYSNPD, CDR2 GDNSRS (reference sequence). The length of the CDR3 is 17 residues. The CDR3 DNA follows: TGTGCATTAAGATTCCACCAACTGGGGGGTTACACCGATAAACTCATCTTT. It yields the protein CALRFHQLGGYTDKLIF. Combining the CDR3 with reference TRDV3 and TRDJ1 gives the whole variable domain CDKVTQSSPDQTVASGSEVVLLCTYDTVYSNPDLFWYRIRPDYSFQFVFYGDNSRSEGADFTQGRFSVKHILTQKAFHLVISPVRTEDSATYYCALRFHQLGGYTDKLIFGKGTRVTVEP.